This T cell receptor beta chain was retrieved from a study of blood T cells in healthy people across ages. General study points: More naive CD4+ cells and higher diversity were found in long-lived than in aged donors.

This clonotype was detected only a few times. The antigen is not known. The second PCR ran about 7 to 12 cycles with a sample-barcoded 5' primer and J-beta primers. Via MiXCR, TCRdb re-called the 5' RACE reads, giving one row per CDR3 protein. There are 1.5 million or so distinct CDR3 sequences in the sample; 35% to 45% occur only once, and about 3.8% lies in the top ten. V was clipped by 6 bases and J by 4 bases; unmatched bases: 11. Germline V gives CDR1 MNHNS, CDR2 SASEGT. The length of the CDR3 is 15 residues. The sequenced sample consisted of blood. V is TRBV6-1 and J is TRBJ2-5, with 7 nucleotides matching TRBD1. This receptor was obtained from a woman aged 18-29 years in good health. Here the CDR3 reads CASSVTGVRGETQYF. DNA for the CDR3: TGTGCCAGCAGCGTAACAGGGGTCCGAGGAGAGACCCAGTACTTC.